These 17 T cell receptor beta chains were sequenced from one sample in a study. Tregs were sorted as CD4+CD25+CD127-/low cells. One entry per CDR3 protein results from TCRdb running MiXCR on the 5' RACE reads. The repertoire holds tens of thousands of distinct CDR3 sequences, with 22% as singletons. The specimen sequenced was Tregs sorted from blood. The receptors originated from a female donor with breast cancer.

This clonotype was counted only a few times. The chain carries TRBV4-3 and TRBJ2-7; TRBD1 might be the D (5 bases). The germline V gene encodes CDR1 LGHNA and CDR2 YSLEER. The ends were cut back, 1 base at V and 5 bases at J, with 21 bases in the middle. This CDR3 has 17 residues. The CDR3 loop reads CASSQVLEGRVVDEQYF. In nucleotides, the CDR3 is TGCGCCAGCAGCCAAGTTTTGGAAGGCAGGGTAGTTGACGAGCAGTACTTC.

The chain couples TRBV27 to TRBJ2-5, with a tentative D call TRBD2 (6 bases). There are 14 residues in the CDR3. Germline CDR1 MNHEY, CDR2 SMNVEV (reference sequence). The germline V and J ends were trimmed by 3 bases and 5 bases, with 13 bases remaining between them. In DNA, the CDR3 is TGTGCCAGCAGTTTCCGGGGGAGGCGGGAGACCCAGTACTTC. This sequence encodes CASSFRGRRETQYF.

This clonotype was seen repeatedly, ten times or more. The CDR3 DNA sequence: TGTGCCAGCAGCCCACGCCACTGGACTAGCGGGAGCTACGAGCAGTACTTC. Residues: CASSPRHWTSGSYEQYF. V and J are TRBV7-2 and TRBJ2-7; 13 bases are a match to TRBD2. V was clipped by 5 bases and J by 3 bases; unmatched bases: 10. The CDR3 covers 17 residues. Per germline, CDR1 SGHTA and CDR2 FQGNSA.

In the case of this clonotype: This may come from a read error, since a much larger clone is one base off. The J gene is TRBJ1-4, the V gene TRBV28, with D possibly TRBD1 on 5 matching bases. This CDR3 has 15 amino acids. Per the germline V gene, CDR1 is MDHEN and CDR2 is SYDVKM. In DNA form, the CDR3 reads TGTGCCAGCAGACTTGACAGTGCAACTAATGAAAAACAGTTTTTT. Its translation is CASRLDSATNEKQFF. Using reference TRBV28 and TRBJ1-4 for the parts outside the CDR3, the full variable domain is DVKVTQSSRYLVKRTGEKVFLECVQDMDHENMFWYRQDPGLGLRLIYFSYDVKMKEKGDIPEGYSVSREKKERFSLILESASTNQTSMYLCASRLDSATNEKQFFGSGTQLSVL.

There are many counts of this clonotype. The genes are TRBV29-1 and TRBJ1-1; 7 positions agree with TRBD1. Trimming at V came to 4 bases and at J to 4 bases, leaving 6 bases not matched to a gene. The CDR3 runs 13 residues. CDR1 and CDR2 from the germline V gene are SQVTM and ANQGSEA. For the CDR3, the DNA is TGCAGCGTTGCGGTGGCAGGGGGCACTGAAGCTTTCTTT. Translated: CSVAVAGGTEAFF. The full variable domain, completed using reference TRBV29-1 and TRBJ1-1, is SAVISQKPSRDICQRGTSLTIQCQVDSQVTMMFWYRQQPGQSLTLIATANQGSEATYESGFVIDKFPISRPNLTFSTLTVSNMSPEDSSIYLCSVAVAGGTEAFFGQGTRLTVV.

In this sample, this clonotype turned up many times. The chain employs TRBV10-3 and TRBJ1-5; a possible D gene is TRBD1 (5 bases). This CDR3 comprises 15 residues. The V and J ends lost 2 bases and 7 bases respectively, with 15 bases between them. CDR1 is ENHRY and CDR2 is SYGVKD in the germline V gene. The CDR3 DNA follows: TGTGCCATCAGTGAGCTATGGGGGAAAGGGCAGCCCCAGCATTTT. This encodes CAISELWGKGQPQHF.

The chain couples TRBV20-1 to TRBJ2-7, with D perhaps being TRBD1 or TRBD2 (6 bases each). V lost 5 bases to trimming and J lost 3 bases, with 20 bases between them. The germline V gene has CDR1 DFQATT and CDR2 SNEGSKA (reference sequence). The CDR3 loop spans 15 amino acids. The CDR3 region is CSAPNGGSGVYEQYF. The CDR3 DNA reads as TGCAGTGCTCCGAACGGGGGCAGTGGTGTCTACGAGCAGTACTTC.

This clonotype was detected many times. The rearrangement uses TRBV7-9 and TRBJ2-1; TRBD2 agrees at 8 bases. The CDR3 totals 17 residues. Trimming cost V 1 base and J 3 bases; bases outside gene matches: 8. Looked up from germline, CDR1 is SEHNR and CDR2 is FQNEAQ (reference sequence). The CDR3 protein is CASSLGLSSGSYNEQFF. CDR3 coding DNA: TGTGCCAGCAGCTTAGGGCTGAGCAGCGGGAGCTACAATGAGCAGTTCTTC.

V and J are TRBV27 and TRBJ2-7, with D perhaps assigned TRBD1 or TRBD2 (5 bases each). With 5 bases removed from V and 2 bases from J, the gap between germline ends came to 13 bases. Per germline, CDR1 MNHEY and CDR2 SMNVEV (reference sequence). CDR3 size: 14 residues. The CDR3 region is CASSHREGPYEQYF. The DNA of the CDR3 is TGTGCCAGCAGTCATCGTGAGGGACCCTACGAGCAGTACTTC.

The gene calls are TRBV18 and TRBJ1-1, with a possible D match to TRBD1 (6 bases). V was shortened by 3 bases and J by 7 bases, with 15 bases between the two germline ends. Looked up from germline, CDR1 is KGHSH and CDR2 is LQKENI. The CDR3 contains 14 residues. The CDR3 DNA reads TGTGCCAGCTCACCGTGGGCAGGGGTGGATGAAGCTTTCTTT. Translated: CASSPWAGVDEAFF. Full variable domain (rest looked up from reference TRBV18 and TRBJ1-1): NAGVMQNPRHLVRRRGQEARLRCSPMKGHSHVYWYRQLPEEGLKFMVYLQKENIIDESGMPKERFSAEFPKEGPSILRIQQVVRGDSAAYFCASSPWAGVDEAFFGQGTRLTVV.

There are a few counts of this clonotype. V and J are TRBV2 and TRBJ2-1; TRBD1 is a possible D gene (5 bases). The germline gives CDR1 SNHLY, CDR2 FYNNEI. The CDR3 is made up of 16 amino acids. V shed 5 bases and J shed 0 bases, with 14 bases lying between them. CDR3 region: CASSKIGVSSYNEQFF. CDR3 DNA: TGTGCCAGCAGTAAGATAGGGGTCAGCTCCTACAATGAGCAGTTCTTC.

The chain links TRBV9 to TRBJ2-3, with D possibly matching TRBD1 (6 bases). This CDR3 contains 15 residues. From germline, CDR1 is SGDLS and CDR2 YYNGEE. Trimming pared 1 base from V and 1 base from J, leaving 10 bases between. Here the CDR3 DNA reads TGTGCCAGCAGCGTACTTGAGGGGGGCACAGATACGCAGTATTTT. Its translation: CASSVLEGGTDTQYF.

Concerning this clonotype: A much larger clone sits a single nucleotide away, making a read error possible. This sequence joins TRBV20-1 and TRBJ2-5; D possibly matches TRBD1 or TRBD2 (5 bases each). Trimming removed 7 bases from V and 4 bases from J, with 16 bases in between. The CDR3 covers 13 residues. Germline V gives CDR1 DFQATT, CDR2 SNEGSKA (reference sequence). The CDR3 loop reads CSGGVRAGETQYF. CDR3 bases: TGCAGTGGAGGGGTCAGGGCTGGAGAGACCCAGTACTTC.

There are a few counts of this clonotype. This chain links TRBV28 with TRBJ2-5; D might be TRBD2 (6 bases). V lost 2 bases, J lost 6 bases, and 16 bases lay in between. The V gene's germline CDR1 is MDHEN and CDR2 SYDVKM. This CDR3 region has 15 residues. CDR3 nucleotides: TGTGCCAGCAGTTTAAGGGACTCCTCCGGGAAGACCCAGTACTTC. It yields the protein CASSLRDSSGKTQYF. Combining the CDR3 with reference TRBV28 and TRBJ2-5 gives the whole variable domain DVKVTQSSRYLVKRTGEKVFLECVQDMDHENMFWYRQDPGLGLRLIYFSYDVKMKEKGDIPEGYSVSREKKERFSLILESASTNQTSMYLCASSLRDSSGKTQYFGPGTRLLVL.

This clonotype was found a few times. The chain carries TRBV5-1 and TRBJ2-1; TRBD1 agrees at 10 bases. The CDR3 is 15 amino acids. Germline V lookup: CDR1 SGHRS, CDR2 YFSETQ. Unmatched junction bases numbered 6, after V lost 5 bases and J lost 4 bases. This CDR3 reads CASSFGTGVYNEQFF. CDR3 nucleotide sequence: TGCGCCAGCAGTTTCGGGACAGGGGTATACAATGAGCAGTTCTTC.

A few counts support this clonotype. The V gene is TRBV7-9, the J gene TRBJ2-1; TRBD1 aligns across 7 bases. V was pared by 5 bases and J by 3 bases, with 7 bases of the junction left unmatched. Per germline, CDR1 SEHNR and CDR2 FQNEAQ (reference sequence). The CDR3 extends over 15 amino acids. The CDR3 DNA reads TGTGCCAGCAGCCATAAACAGGGGTACTACAATGAGCAGTTCTTC. Translation: CASSHKQGYYNEQFF.

The chain employs TRBV27 and TRBJ2-1; 9 bases agree with TRBD1. CDR3 length: 15 amino acids. Germline loops: CDR1 MNHEY, CDR2 SMNVEV (reference sequence). The J segment lost 1 base and the V segment lost 4 bases, leaving 2 bases of the junction unmatched. The CDR3 here is CASSYDRGSYNEQFF. The CDR3 DNA is TGTGCCAGCAGTTACGACAGGGGGTCCTACAATGAGCAGTTCTTC.